Below, 2 T cell receptor beta chains from the same sample are listed, as sequenced in a study of neurological immune-mediated disorders. Via MiXCR, TCRdb re-called the 5' RACE reads, giving one row per CDR3 protein. The sample includes roughly 21,000 distinct CDR3 sequences, around 16% of them seen just once. Source material: PBMCs. The origin of the receptors is a female donor with HTLV-1-associated myelopathy (HAM/TSP).

This clonotype was picked up many times. The V and J genes are TRBV20-1 and TRBJ2-3; D might be TRBD2 (6 bases). V was shortened by 6 bases and J by 0 bases, with 22 bases between the two germline ends. Germline V gene lookup returns CDR1 DFQATT and CDR2 SNEGSKA (reference sequence). The CDR3 loop spans 17 amino acids. CDR3 region: CSARAKWGSGSTDTQYF. CDR3 nucleotides: TGCAGTGCAAGGGCTAAATGGGGTAGCGGAAGCACAGATACGCAGTATTTT.

Notes on this clonotype: One junction end does not reproduce the germline sequence, and a read error may be involved. The chain links TRBV20-1 to TRBJ2-7; tentatively, D is TRBD1 (5 bases). The CDR3 covers 12 residues. Germline loops: CDR1 DFQATT, CDR2 SNEGSKA (reference sequence). CDR3 in DNA: TGCAGTGCTCCTAACGGACACTACGAGAAGTACTTC. Translated: CSAPNGHYEKYF.